The present TCR beta chain was sequenced within a study of T cells in Graves' hyperthyroidism and ophthalmopathy. Whole-study findings and limits: Stable hyperthyroidism was separated from ophthalmopathy by a model based on 13 V-J features. Most clonotypes expanded in thyroid above 0.001 were likewise present in blood.

In regard to this clonotype: Antigen specificity is unknown.

RNA transcripts served as the template for amplifying TCR beta CDR3 regions. TCR CDR3 regions were first amplified by RT-PCR with HTBI primers. Each CDR3 protein is one row after TCRdb ran MiXCR on the multiplex PCR reads. This sample has about 500,000 distinct CDR3 sequences; about 15% occur once, and the top ten carry about 31%. Between the trimmed V and J ends, which lost 0 bases and 4 bases, there was a span of 7 bases. Per germline, CDR1 DFQATT and CDR2 SNEGSKA (reference sequence). CDR3 length: 13 amino acids. Ophthalmopathy cases scored 3 or more on the Clinical Activity Score and 4 or more on NOSPECS grade, with duration below 3 months. Not enrolled were patients with uncontrolled infection, other autoimmune disease, pregnancy or lactation.

The rearrangement links TRBV20-1 to TRBJ1-5; D ambiguous. Sequencing used blood. This TCR came from a woman aged 30 to 39 with Graves' ophthalmopathy. CDR3 nucleotides: TGCAGTGCTAGAGATCACATTAATCAGCCCCAGCATTTT. It specifies CSARDHINQPQHF.